Listed below are T cell receptor beta chains from one sample, sequenced in a study of T cells after yellow fever vaccination. Each CDR3 protein gets one entry after TCRdb re-called the 5' RACE reads with MiXCR. The data contain a few hundred thousand distinct CDR3 sequences, approximately 4.5% of them seen just once; the ten biggest clones take up roughly a fifth. Source: PBMCs, taken 15 days after the yellow fever booster vaccination. These receptors originate from a man aged 18 to 30 who received the YFV17D yellow fever vaccine. Both conserved end residues are part of each CDR3. D genes are given only for firm matches.

TRBV20-1	TRBJ1-1	.	CSARGWQGLNTEAFF
TRBV12-3/TRBV12-4	TRBJ1-3	.	CAGGRAPLGNTIYF
TRBV5-1	TRBJ1-3	.	CASSRDGTSGNTIYF
TRBV20-1	TRBJ1-5	.	CSARDRSPAPQHF
TRBV12-3/TRBV12-4	TRBJ1-4	.	CASVEGREKLFF
TRBV5-1	TRBJ1-2	TRBD1	CASSYRGQGALGANYGYTF
TRBV5-4	TRBJ2-2	.	CASSPPSSGELFF
TRBV7-9	TRBJ2-1	TRBD2	CASSDLAGGYNEQFF
TRBV20-1	TRBJ2-5	TRBD1	CSARGRGLDRETQYF
TRBV10-3	TRBJ1-2	.	CAATAQGPYGYTF
TRBV11-2	TRBJ2-5	TRBD2	CASSPSWGGQETQYF
TRBV5-6	TRBJ1-1	.	CASSLPTGYTEAFF
TRBV7-9	TRBJ1-1	.	CASSPPPGVMTEAFF
TRBV6-5	TRBJ2-2	TRBD1	CASSDGQGNGELFF
TRBV12-3/TRBV12-4	TRBJ1-1	.	CASSLTGPTEAFF
TRBV5-1	TRBJ2-7	TRBD2	CASSLGLAGINEQYF
TRBV4-1	TRBJ2-5	TRBD2	CASSQDSGGLQETQYF
TRBV12-3/TRBV12-4	TRBJ1-1	.	CASSYGGSAFF
TRBV7-2	TRBJ2-7	.	CASSLTLAEQYF
TRBV6-2/TRBV6-3	TRBJ2-5	.	CAIRPDSQETQYF
TRBV5-1	TRBJ2-1	.	CASSLVSTSAGEQFF
TRBV5-1	TRBJ1-2	.	CASSPGDSLVTTF
TRBV4-1	TRBJ1-3	TRBD1	CASSHPGQGARNTIYF
TRBV7-2	TRBJ2-5	TRBD2	CASSLAYVGGGFVETQYF
TRBV7-3	TRBJ2-3	.	CASSLNSVYTQYF
TRBV7-2	TRBJ2-7	.	CASSLAGGEYEQYF
TRBV28	TRBJ2-1	.	CASSLSRRNEQFF
TRBV9	TRBJ2-3	.	CASSPGWGGQGDTQYF
TRBV6-2/TRBV6-3	TRBJ1-1	.	CASSYSWGDTEAFF